This T cell receptor (beta chain) was recorded in a study of molecular identifiers for immune sequencing clone quantification. Study conclusions and caveats: Researchers reportedly could pick up spiked Jurkat TCR RNA from one cell mixed into roughly 1 million naive cells.

Bulk libraries came from a prior protocol with listed TCR primers. TCRdb re-analysed the PCR reads in MiXCR, keeping a single row per CDR3 protein. The sample consists of approximately 550,000 distinct CDR3 sequences, about a fifth of them appearing once. This clonotype came up a few times. No antigen is known for it. The CDR3 length is 14 residues. V shed 2 bases and J 6 bases; nucleotides not matched to a gene: 3. The germline CDR1 and CDR2 sequences are WSHSY and SAAADI. The receptor was isolated from a human donor in good health. Some libraries in this study had Jurkat cell RNA spiked in. The source material was naive CD8+ T cells from blood, with Jurkat cell RNA spiked in. The subset was: FACS-sorted CD8+CD4-CCR7+CD45RA+ naive T cells. The rearrangement joins TRBV10-2 to TRBJ1-5, with 8 positions matching TRBD1. CDR3 residues: CASSETGGFQPQHF. The CDR3 nucleotides are TGCGCCAGCAGTGAGACAGGGGGTTTTCAGCCCCAGCATTTT.